The present entry profiles one TCR beta chain with its context. The entry originates in a study of shared clonotypes between healthy human individuals. CD45RA-negative memory and CD45RA+ naive subsets were split from the CD4+ cells. Libraries were prepared by immunoSEQ multiplex PCR; TCRdb keeps only in-frame clonotypes and omits some of them. The sample carries about 2.4 million clones, over 85% recorded once. The specimen sequenced was naive CD4+ T cells from PBMCs. Subset meaning: CD45RA+ positively selected. The clonotype comes from a man between 18 and 29 years old in good health. Some clones in this sample may be carry-over from other donors' samples.

For the CDR3, the DNA is TGTGCCAGCAGCGTCTCAGGGGGGACTGAGCAGTTCTTC. Translating gives CASSVSGGTEQFF. J is TRBJ2-1 and V is TRBV9; D possibly corresponds to TRBD1 (7 bases). Germline loops: CDR1 SGDLS, CDR2 YYNGEE. This CDR3 spans 13 amino acids. V gave up 2 bases and J gave up 9 bases, with 12 bases separating them.